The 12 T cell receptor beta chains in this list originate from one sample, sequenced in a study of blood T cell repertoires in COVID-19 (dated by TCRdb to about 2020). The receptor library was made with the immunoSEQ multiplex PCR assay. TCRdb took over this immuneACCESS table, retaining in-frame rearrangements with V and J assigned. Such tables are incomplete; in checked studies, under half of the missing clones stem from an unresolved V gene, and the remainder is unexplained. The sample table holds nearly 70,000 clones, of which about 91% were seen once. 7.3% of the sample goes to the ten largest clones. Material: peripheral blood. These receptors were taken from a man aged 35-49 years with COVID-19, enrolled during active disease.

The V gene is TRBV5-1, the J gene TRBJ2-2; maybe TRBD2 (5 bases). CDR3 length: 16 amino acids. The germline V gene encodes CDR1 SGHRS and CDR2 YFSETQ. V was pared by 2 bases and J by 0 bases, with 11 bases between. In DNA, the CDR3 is TGCGCCAGCAGCTTACTCGGACTTACGAACACCGGGGAGCTGTTTTTT. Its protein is CASSLLGLTNTGELFF.

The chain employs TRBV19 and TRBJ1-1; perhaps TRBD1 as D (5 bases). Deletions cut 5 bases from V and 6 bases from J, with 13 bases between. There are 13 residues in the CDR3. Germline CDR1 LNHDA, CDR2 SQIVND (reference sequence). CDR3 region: CASSPQGSAEAFF. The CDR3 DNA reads TGTGCCAGTAGTCCTCAGGGTTCGGCTGAAGCTTTCTTT.

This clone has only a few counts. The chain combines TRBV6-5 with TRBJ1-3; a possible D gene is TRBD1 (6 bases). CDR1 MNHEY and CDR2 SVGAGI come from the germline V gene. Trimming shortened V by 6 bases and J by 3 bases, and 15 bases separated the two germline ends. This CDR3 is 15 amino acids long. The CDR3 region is CASSPVGASGNTIYF. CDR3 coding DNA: TGTGCCAGCAGCCCGGTGGGGGCCAGTGGAAACACCATATATTTT.

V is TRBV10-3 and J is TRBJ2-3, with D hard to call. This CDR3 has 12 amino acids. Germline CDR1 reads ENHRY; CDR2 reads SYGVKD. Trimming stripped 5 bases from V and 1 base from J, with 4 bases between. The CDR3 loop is CAISPGTDTQYF. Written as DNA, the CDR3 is TGTGCCATCAGTCCGGGCACAGATACGCAGTATTTT.

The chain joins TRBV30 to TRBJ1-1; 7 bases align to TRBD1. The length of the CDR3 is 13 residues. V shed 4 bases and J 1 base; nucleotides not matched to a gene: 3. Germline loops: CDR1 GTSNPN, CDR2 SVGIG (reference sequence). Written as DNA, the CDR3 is TGTGCCTGGACCAGACAGGGGAACACTGAAGCTTTCTTT. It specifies CAWTRQGNTEAFF.

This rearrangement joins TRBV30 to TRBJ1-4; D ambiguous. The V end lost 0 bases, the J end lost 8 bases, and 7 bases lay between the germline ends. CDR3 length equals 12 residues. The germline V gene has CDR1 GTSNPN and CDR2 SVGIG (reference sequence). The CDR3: CAWSVRGEKLFF. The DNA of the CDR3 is TGTGCCTGGAGTGTACGGGGAGAAAAACTGTTTTTT.

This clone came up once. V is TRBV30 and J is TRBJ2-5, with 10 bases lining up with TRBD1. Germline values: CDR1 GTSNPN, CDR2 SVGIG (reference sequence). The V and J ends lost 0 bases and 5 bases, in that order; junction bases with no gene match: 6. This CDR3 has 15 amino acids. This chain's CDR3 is CAWSVGTGVQETQYF. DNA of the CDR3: TGTGCCTGGAGTGTCGGGACAGGGGTCCAGGAGACCCAGTACTTC.

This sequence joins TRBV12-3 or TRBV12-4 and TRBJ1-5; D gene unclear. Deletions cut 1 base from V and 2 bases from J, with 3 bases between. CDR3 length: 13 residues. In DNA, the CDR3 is TGTGCCAGCAGTTTAGGGCGCAATCAGCCCCAGCATTTT. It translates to CASSLGRNQPQHF.

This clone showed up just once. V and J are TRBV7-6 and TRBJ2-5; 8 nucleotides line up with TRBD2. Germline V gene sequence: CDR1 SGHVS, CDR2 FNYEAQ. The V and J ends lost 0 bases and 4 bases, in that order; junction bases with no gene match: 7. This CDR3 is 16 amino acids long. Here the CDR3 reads CASSLAFSRGGETQYF. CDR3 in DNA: TGTGCCAGCAGCTTAGCCTTCTCTCGGGGGGGAGAGACCCAGTACTTC. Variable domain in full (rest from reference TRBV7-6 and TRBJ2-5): GAGVSQSPRYKVTKRGQDVALRCDPISGHVSLYWYRQALGQGPEFLTYFNYEAQQDKSGLPNDRFSAERPEGSISTLTIQRTEQRDSAMYRCASSLAFSRGGETQYFGPGTRLLVL.

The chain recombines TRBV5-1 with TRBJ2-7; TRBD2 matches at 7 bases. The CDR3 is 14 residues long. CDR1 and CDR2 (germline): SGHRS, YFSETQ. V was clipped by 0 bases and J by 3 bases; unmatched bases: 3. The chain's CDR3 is CASSLAREGYEQYF. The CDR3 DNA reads TGCGCCAGCAGCTTGGCCAGGGAGGGCTACGAGCAGTACTTC.

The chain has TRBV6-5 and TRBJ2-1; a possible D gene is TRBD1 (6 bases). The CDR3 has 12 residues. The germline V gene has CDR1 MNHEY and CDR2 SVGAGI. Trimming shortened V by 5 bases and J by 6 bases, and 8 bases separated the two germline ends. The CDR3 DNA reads TGTGCCAGCAGTAAACAGGGCAATGAGCAGTTCTTC. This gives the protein CASSKQGNEQFF.

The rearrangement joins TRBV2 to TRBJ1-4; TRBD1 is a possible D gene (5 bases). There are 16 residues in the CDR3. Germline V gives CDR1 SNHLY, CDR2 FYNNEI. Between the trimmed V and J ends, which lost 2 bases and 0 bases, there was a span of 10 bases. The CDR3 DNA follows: TGTGCCAGCAGTGAACTACAGGCGGCAACTAATGAAAAACTGTTTTTT. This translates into CASSELQAATNEKLFF.